This TCR beta chain originates from a study of T-cell memory formation after mild COVID-19. The V end lost 5 bases, the J end lost 0 bases, and 11 bases lay between the germline ends. Germline loops: CDR1 LGHDT, CDR2 YNNKEL (reference sequence). This CDR3 region has 16 residues. A word on this clonotype: The antigen remains undetermined.

Points from the study as a whole: SARS-CoV-2 specificity was not confirmed for second-wave clones peaking on day 37.

One entry per CDR3 protein, called by TCRdb with MiXCR from the 5' RACE reads. The repertoire holds 400,000 to 500,000 distinct CDR3 sequences, with roughly 20% as singletons. Sequenced sample: PBMCs or a T cell subset sorted from them (not recorded which). This sequence originates from an adult woman who had mild COVID-19 (a few samples of this study predate the infection). Cell type and time point are not known. This chain uses TRBV3-1 with TRBJ2-6, with D possibly TRBD1 on 6 matching bases. The CDR3 sequence is CASSGDMPSGANVLTF. The CDR3 region has the DNA TGTGCCAGCAGCGGGGACATGCCCTCTGGGGCCAACGTCCTGACTTTC.